This TCR beta chain was found in a study of PD-1 blockade in classical Hodgkin lymphoma. Clones were read by immunoSEQ multiplex PCR, and TCRdb kept only the in-frame ones, dropping some. The sample lists approximately 150,000 clones; around four fifths were seen once. All trial patients relapsed after autologous stem cell transplantation. The sequencing here drew on peripheral blood mononuclear cells (PBMCs), taken before the second cycle of nivolumab. The source is a human donor with classical Hodgkin lymphoma.

The CDR3 region is CASSYSRSNEKLFF. CDR3 coding DNA: TGTGCCAGCAGTTACTCCAGGAGTAATGAAAAACTGTTTTTT. The rearrangement uses TRBV6-5 and TRBJ1-4; D is unclear. This CDR3 has 14 residues. Trimming removed 0 bases from V and 4 bases from J, with 6 bases in between. Germline V CDR1 and CDR2: MNHEY, SVGAGI.